This TCR beta chain was retrieved from a study of control samples from healthy donors and cancer patients. V shed 0 bases, J shed 5 bases, and the junction held 4 bases outside the gene matches. Germline CDR1 is SGHRS and CDR2 is YFSETQ. There are 16 residues in the CDR3. Using immunoSEQ multiplex PCR, the repertoire was profiled, and TCRdb retains in-frame clones only, with some absent. The sample consists of under 200,000 clones, 91% of them appearing once. Comments on this clone: Because it lacks the conserved phenylalanine or tryptophan at the end, this CDR3 is likely a read error.

The TCR comes from a woman in her 30s in good health. Sequenced input: blood. The genes are TRBV5-1 and TRBJ1-6, with TRBD1 matching over 8 bases. CDR3 coding DNA: TGCGCCAGCAGCTTGGGTCCGGACAGGGATAATTCACCCCTCCACCTT. This codes for CASSLGPDRDNSPLHL.